The 14 T cell receptor beta chains listed next were all sequenced from one sample in a study of blood T cells in healthy people across ages. Together with a sample-barcoded 5' primer, a J-beta primer mix was included in a second PCR lasting roughly 6 to 12 cycles. TCRdb itself ran the 5' RACE reads through MiXCR, one entry per CDR3 protein. Of 1.5 million to 2 million distinct CDR3 sequences listed, almost 35% were seen once; the top ten hold over 9%. Sequencing was performed on blood. The origin of the receptors is a woman in her 30s in good health.

This rearrangement joins TRBV14 to TRBJ2-5; D is uncertain. The CDR3 extends over 15 amino acids. Germline lookup yields CDR1 SGHDN and CDR2 FVKESK. Trimming took 6 bases from V and 2 from J, leaving 16 bases between them. The CDR3 bases are TGTGCCAGCAGACCCGACATAAAAGGGCAAGAGACCCAGTACTTC. Translated: CASRPDIKGQETQYF.

This clonotype has just a few counts. The genes are TRBV9 and TRBJ2-7, with TRBD1 matching 8 bases. Per the germline V gene, CDR1 is SGDLS and CDR2 is YYNGEE. J gave up 6 bases and V 4 bases, and 12 bases lay outside the gene matches. The CDR3 contains 15 residues. The CDR3 coding sequence is TGTGCCAGCAGCCCCGGTTGGGGGACAGGTGGCGAGCAGTACTTC. It encodes CASSPGWGTGGEQYF.

The chain couples TRBV30 to TRBJ2-3; 12 positions match TRBD2. V lost 4 bases and J lost 2; bases outside the gene matches: 4. There are 15 residues in the CDR3. Looked up from germline, CDR1 is GTSNPN and CDR2 is SVGIG (reference sequence). In nucleotides, the CDR3 is TGTGCCTGGATGCGACTAGCGGGAGTCACAGATACGCAGTATTTT. It encodes CAWMRLAGVTDTQYF.

The V call is TRBV6-5, the J call TRBJ2-5; 8 bases map to TRBD2. V was pared by 6 bases and J by 7 bases, with 10 bases of the junction left unmatched. The CDR3 is 14 amino acids. The germline gives CDR1 MNHEY, CDR2 SVGAGI. The CDR3 sequence is CASSPSGRGGTQYF. In DNA, the CDR3 is TGTGCCAGCAGCCCAAGCGGGAGAGGGGGGACCCAGTACTTC.

In its sample, this clonotype was seen once. The CDR3 loop is CATSEPGGQPQHF. The CDR3 DNA reads as TGTGCCACCAGTGAGCCCGGGGGACAGCCCCAGCATTTT. The chain uses TRBV24-1 and TRBJ1-5; perhaps TRBD1 as D (5 bases). Trimming left V 4 bases short and J 7 bases short, with 10 bases between. Germline V gene sequence: CDR1 KGHDR, CDR2 SFDVKD. This CDR3 contains 13 residues.

With respect to this clonotype: A read error may explain this, as a much larger clone is one base away. The chain links TRBV10-3 to TRBJ2-2; 8 nucleotides line up with TRBD2. Per germline, CDR1 ENHRY and CDR2 SYGVKD. This CDR3 is built from 15 residues. The CDR3 loop is CTIRGAGANTGELFF. CDR3 bases: TGTACCATCAGAGGAGCGGGAGCGAACACCGGGGAGCTGTTTTTT.

Ten or more counts support this clonotype. The chain recombines TRBV7-8 with TRBJ2-7; D uncertain. Germline lookup yields CDR1 SGHVS and CDR2 FQNEAQ. The CDR3 extends over 17 amino acids. Trimming shortened V by 5 bases and J by 3 bases, and 23 bases separated the two germline ends. Here the CDR3 reads CASSLRVELPPYYEQYF. CDR3 coding DNA: TGTGCCAGCAGCCTCCGGGTGGAGTTGCCCCCTTACTACGAGCAGTACTTC.

Turning to this clonotype: A junction boundary mismatches the germline segment, possibly from a read error. This rearrangement joins TRBV5-1 to TRBJ2-7; 8 bases line up with TRBD1. The CDR3 has 15 amino acids. The germline V gene encodes CDR1 SGHRS and CDR2 YFSETQ. CDR3 bases: TGCGCCAGCAGCTCCCCGGGACAGGAGGTCTACGGGCAGTACTTC. Translated, it gives CASSSPGQEVYGQYF.

This sequence joins TRBV29-1 and TRBJ2-5, with D possibly being TRBD1 (6 bases). The J call may be incorrect, as the DNA end agrees better with TRBJ2-7. The CDR3 loop spans 13 amino acids. Germline CDR1 reads SQVTM; CDR2 reads ANQGSEA. For the CDR3, the DNA is TGCAGCGTTGCTGGGGACATTAATTACGAGCAGTACTTC. Encoded protein: CSVAGDINYEQYF.

Concerning this clonotype: One junction end disagrees with the germline gene, perhaps due to a read error. DNA for the CDR3: TGTGCCAGCAGCTTACGGTCCTTCAATGAGCAGTTCTTC. Translated: CASSLRSFNEQFF. The genes are TRBV13 and TRBJ2-1; D remains unclear. This CDR3 is built from 13 residues. CDR1 and CDR2 (germline): PRHDT, FYEKMQ (reference sequence).

J is TRBJ1-1 and V is TRBV7-9; D remains ambiguous. The CDR3 is made up of 14 amino acids. V gave up 5 bases and J gave up 2 bases, with 12 bases separating them. CDR1 is SEHNR and CDR2 is FQNEAQ in the germline V gene (reference sequence). CDR3 DNA sequence: TGTGCCAGCAGCCGCGTAGGCTCAAACACTGAAGCTTTCTTT. It is translated as CASSRVGSNTEAFF.

The sample holds a few counts of this clonotype. An end of the junction differs from the germline gene, which may be a read error. The chain joins TRBV20-1 to TRBJ1-2; D unclear. Germline V gives CDR1 DFQATT, CDR2 SNEGSKA (reference sequence). This CDR3 region has 14 residues. CDR3 sequence: CNARDDGRDYGYTF. The CDR3, as DNA: TGCAATGCTAGAGATGACGGAAGAGACTATGGCTACACCTTC.

The chain couples TRBV30 to TRBJ1-1; D is uncertain. Per germline, CDR1 GTSNPN and CDR2 SVGIG (reference sequence). The CDR3 length is 14 residues. V was clipped by 0 bases and J by 7 bases, with 15 bases between them. The CDR3 is CAWSVGRVGSEAFF. The CDR3 DNA sequence: TGTGCCTGGAGTGTAGGTAGGGTAGGAAGTGAAGCTTTCTTT.

The rearrangement uses TRBV12-3 or TRBV12-4 and TRBJ2-1; D is possibly TRBD2 (6 bases). The V end was cut by 3 bases, the J end by 2 bases, with 11 bases between. The CDR3 contains 15 residues. The CDR3 DNA reads TGTGCCAGCAGTTTCGGGACTCCTACCTACAATGAGCAGTTCTTC. Translation gives CASSFGTPTYNEQFF.